This paragraph reports one TCR beta chain. Its antigen remains unidentified. Treatment meaning: roughly 20 received Ad26.COV2.S at low or high dose, single or two shots; 5 received placebo; per-sample allocation not given. At day 63 after the first vaccine or placebo injection, samples were drawn. The data belong to a study of Ad26.COV2.S vaccination and SARS-CoV-2 variants. In the study overall: A COV1001 Ad26.COV2.S trial-arm participant provided the sample. By the intramuscular route, Ad26.COV2.S was given once, or twice 56 days apart.

The protocol was immunoSEQ multiplex PCR, while the TCRdb copy is restricted to in-frame clones and leaves out a portion. This sample has 350,000 to 450,000 clones; about 90% occur once, and the top ten carry around 1.7%. The CDR3 runs 14 residues. CDR1 is SGHTA, CDR2 FQGNSA, per germline. With 3 bases removed from V and 2 bases from J, the gap between germline ends came to 10 bases. Regarding the study as a whole: For non-spike TCRs, breadth in vaccine recipients resembled that in placebo recipients.

This chain uses TRBV7-2 with TRBJ1-1, with D tentatively TRBD1 (6 bases). The source of this sequence is a person aged 18-60 years who received the Ad26.COV2.S COVID-19 vaccine or a placebo. The input for sequencing was peripheral blood, taken in a trial of Ad26.COV2.S vaccine versus placebo. CDR3 DNA: TGTGCCAGCAGCTTTAGGACAGCCAACACTGAAGCTTTCTTT. As protein: CASSFRTANTEAFF.